Below, 13 T cell receptor beta chains from the same sample are listed, as sequenced in a study of T cell clonotyping in hematopoietic cell transplantation. Clones were read by immunoSEQ multiplex PCR, and TCRdb kept only the in-frame ones, dropping some. The repertoire holds 15,000 or so clones, with over 75% as singletons. Sample: peripheral blood mononuclear cells. These TCRs come from a woman in her 40s in good health. Some clones in this sample may be carry-over from other donors' samples.

This chain joins TRBV2 and TRBJ1-4, with 7 bases that match TRBD1. Trimming cost V 2 bases and J 3 bases; bases outside gene matches: 12. The CDR3 has 18 residues. Germline-derived CDR1 and CDR2 are SNHLY and FYNNEI. Written as DNA, the CDR3 is TGTGCCAGCAGTGAATTTATACAGGGGAGGGGGTCTAATGAAAAACTGTTTTTT. As protein: CASSEFIQGRGSNEKLFF.

The chain carries TRBV4-3 and TRBJ1-4; tentative D call: TRBD1 (5 bases). This CDR3 is built from 15 residues. The V end was cut by 1 base, the J end by 10 bases, with 16 bases between. Germline CDR1 and CDR2: LGHNA and YSLEER. The DNA for the CDR3 is TGCGCCAGCAGCCAAGGGGACGAGGTGGGGGGAAAACTGTTTTTT. This gives the protein CASSQGDEVGGKLFF.

The chain carries TRBV9 and TRBJ1-1; TRBD1 matches at 9 bases. CDR3 length: 15 residues. Germline V gene data show CDR1 as SGDLS and CDR2 as YYNGEE. The junction had 9 bases not matched to a gene; V was cut back by 4 bases and J by 5 bases. The CDR3 is CASSPGQGKGTEAFF. In DNA, the CDR3 is TGTGCCAGCAGCCCTGGACAGGGGAAGGGGACTGAAGCTTTCTTT.

The chain joins TRBV4-1 to TRBJ2-7, with 7 bases identical to TRBD1. The J segment lost 5 bases and the V segment lost 4 bases, leaving 2 bases of the junction unmatched. The CDR3 has 12 amino acids. Germline lookup yields CDR1 MGHRA and CDR2 YSYEKL. The CDR3 DNA sequence: TGCGCCAGCAGCCCGGGGACAGACGAGCAGTACTTC. Translated, it gives CASSPGTDEQYF.

This chain joins TRBV5-6 and TRBJ2-6; tentatively, D is TRBD1 or TRBD2 (5 bases each). The CDR3 consists of 18 residues. Trimming removed 3 bases at V and 0 bases at J, with 16 bases between. CDR1 and CDR2 (germline): SGHDT, YYEEEE. The CDR3 is CASSSNPGTISGANVLTF. The CDR3 coding sequence is TGTGCCAGCAGCTCCAATCCGGGGACCATCTCTGGGGCCAACGTCCTGACTTTC. The full variable domain, completed using reference TRBV5-6 and TRBJ2-6, is DAGVTQSPTHLIKTRGQQVTLRCSPKSGHDTVSWYQQALGQGPQFIFQYYEEEERQRGNFPDRFSGHQFPNYSSELNVNALLLGDSALYLCASSSNPGTISGANVLTFGAGSRLTVL.

V usage is TRBV11-1 and J usage is TRBJ2-7; D possibly corresponds to TRBD1 (7 bases). There are 13 residues in the CDR3. V gave up 2 bases and J gave up 11 bases, with 16 bases separating them. CDR1 SGHAT and CDR2 FQDESV come from the germline V gene (reference sequence). CDR3 residues: CASSLKVQGGEYF. The CDR3 region has the DNA TGTGCCAGCAGCTTAAAGGTCCAGGGGGGCGAGTACTTC. The full variable domain, with the rest looked up from reference TRBV11-1 and TRBJ2-7, is EAEVAQSPRYKITEKSQAVAFWCDPISGHATLYWYRQILGQGPELLVQFQDESVVDDSQLPKDRFSAERLKGVDSTLKIQPAELGDSAMYLCASSLKVQGGEYFGPGTRLTVT.

The chain carries TRBV19 and TRBJ2-3, with no clear D. The CDR3 is made up of 13 amino acids. The V end lost 5 bases, the J end lost 8 bases, and 14 bases lay between the germline ends. Germline-derived CDR1 and CDR2 are LNHDA and SQIVND (reference sequence). CDR3 protein: CASSQDPTATQYF. DNA for the CDR3: TGTGCCAGTAGTCAGGACCCCACCGCTACGCAGTATTTT.

This sequence joins TRBV12-5 and TRBJ2-1; 10 nucleotides align to TRBD2. CDR1 is LGHNT and CDR2 is FRNRAP in the germline V gene. The CDR3 spans 16 residues. V shed 5 bases and J 4 bases; nucleotides not matched to a gene: 8. CDR3 DNA sequence: TGTGCTAGTGGTACGACAGCGGGAGGGCCTTACAATGAGCAGTTCTTC. Protein: CASGTTAGGPYNEQFF.

V and J are TRBV15 and TRBJ2-7; perhaps TRBD1 as D (5 bases). The germline V gene encodes CDR1 LNHNV and CDR2 YYDKDF (reference sequence). There are 14 residues in the CDR3. Trimming took 3 bases from V and 0 from J, leaving 9 bases between them. CDR3: CATSRDTASYEQYF. The CDR3 coding sequence is TGTGCCACCAGCAGGGACACCGCCTCCTACGAGCAGTACTTC. Using reference TRBV15 and TRBJ2-7 for the parts outside the CDR3, the full variable domain is DAMVIQNPRYQVTQFGKPVTLSCSQTLNHNVMYWYQQKSSQAPKLLFHYYDKDFNNEADTPDNFQSRRPNTSFCFLDIRSPGLGDTAMYLCATSRDTASYEQYFGPGTRLTVT.

The CDR3 DNA follows: TGTGCCAGCAGCTTAGTGGCGGGAGCTAGCACAGATACGCAGTATTTT. It encodes CASSLVAGASTDTQYF. The chain carries TRBV7-9 and TRBJ2-3, with 7 nucleotides matching TRBD2. The CDR3 has 16 residues. V lost 1 base to trimming and J lost 0 bases; unmatched junction nucleotides: 4. The V gene's germline CDR1 is SEHNR and CDR2 FQNEAQ (reference sequence).

This chain links TRBV28 with TRBJ2-5; 10 nucleotides match TRBD2. This CDR3 region has 14 residues. The germline V gene has CDR1 MDHEN and CDR2 SYDVKM. V shed 6 bases, J shed 3 bases, and the junction held 4 bases outside the gene matches. The CDR3 loop is CASSEAGGEETQYF. The CDR3 DNA reads TGTGCCAGCAGCGAAGCGGGAGGGGAAGAGACCCAGTACTTC.

The rearrangement uses TRBV7-6 and TRBJ2-7, with TRBD2 matching 14 bases. V shed 5 bases, J shed 6 bases, and the junction held 9 bases outside the gene matches. In germline, CDR1 is SGHVS, CDR2 FNYEAQ. The length of the CDR3 is 16 residues. The CDR3 protein is CASSGLGLAGGGEQYF. CDR3 bases: TGTGCCAGCAGCGGCCTAGGACTAGCGGGAGGAGGCGAGCAGTACTTC. The entire variable domain, with the rest obtained from reference TRBV7-6 and TRBJ2-7, is as follows: GAGVSQSPRYKVTKRGQDVALRCDPISGHVSLYWYRQALGQGPEFLTYFNYEAQQDKSGLPNDRFSAERPEGSISTLTIQRTEQRDSAMYRCASSGLGLAGGGEQYFGPGTRLTVT.

This sequence joins TRBV6-5 and TRBJ1-1, with no clear D. The CDR3 contains 13 residues. V gave up 6 bases and J gave up 0 bases, with 8 bases separating them. The germline V gene has CDR1 MNHEY and CDR2 SVGAGI. CDR3 sequence: CASSTNLNTEAFF. The CDR3, as DNA: TGTGCCAGCAGCACCAATCTGAACACTGAAGCTTTCTTT.